Shown below are 32 T cell receptor beta chains from a single sample sequenced in a study of blood T cell repertoires in COVID-19 (dated by TCRdb to the early 2020s). The receptor library was made with the immunoSEQ multiplex PCR assay. TCRdb re-hosts the immuneACCESS table, in-frame sequences only. Its copies lack some clones; in the studies checked, an unresolved V gene accounts for under half of them, and the cause for the rest is not known. Across this sample there are about 70,000 clones, with 88% seen only once. Together, the top ten hold 5% to 7% of the sample. The specimen sequenced was peripheral blood. The receptor source for this set is a woman in her sixties or seventies with acute or convalescent COVID-19.

V gene TRBV19 combines with J gene TRBJ2-7, with D possibly being TRBD1 (7 bases). The CDR3 is made up of 14 amino acids. The germline CDR1 and CDR2 sequences are LNHDA and SQIVND (reference sequence). Trimming cost V 5 bases and J 5 bases, with 16 bases left between them. Written as DNA, the CDR3 is TGTGCCAGTAGTGGAGGGACAGCCTTAGACGAGCAGTACTTC. The encoded protein is CASSGGTALDEQYF.

This clone was seen a handful of times. This sequence joins TRBV7-2 and TRBJ2-2; 9 nucleotides match TRBD2. The CDR3 runs 17 residues. The J segment lost 2 bases and the V segment lost 4 bases, leaving 8 bases of the junction unmatched. Germline loops: CDR1 SGHTA, CDR2 FQGNSA. DNA for the CDR3: TGTGCCAGCAGCTACGGGACTAGCCAAGTAAACACCGGGGAGCTGTTTTTT. This gives the protein CASSYGTSQVNTGELFF.

CDR3 bases: TGTGCCAGCAGCCCTCGGACAGGGGACGGCTACACCTTC. It translates to CASSPRTGDGYTF. The V call is TRBV7-2, the J call TRBJ1-2; TRBD1 matches 9 bases. Germline CDR1 SGHTA, CDR2 FQGNSA. V was clipped by 5 bases and J by 8 bases; unmatched bases: 6. This CDR3 contains 13 residues.

The chain combines TRBV11-2 with TRBJ1-1; tentatively, D is TRBD1 (5 bases). Germline loops: CDR1 SGHAT, CDR2 FQNNGV. There are 14 residues in the CDR3. V was pared by 5 bases and J by 0 bases, with 10 bases between. The CDR3 nucleotides are TGTGCCAGCAGCCACGACAGAATGAACACTGAAGCTTTCTTT. This gives the protein CASSHDRMNTEAFF.

The CDR3 bases are TGTGCCAGCAGCGCCTACCGTGATTCACCCCTCCACTTT. It specifies CASSAYRDSPLHF. The chain couples TRBV9 to TRBJ1-6; D remains unclear. Germline CDR1 is SGDLS and CDR2 is YYNGEE. The V end was cut by 3 bases, the J end by 8 bases, with 9 bases between. CDR3 length equals 13 residues.

The chain has TRBV10-3 and TRBJ2-7; TRBD2 agrees at 15 bases. Germline V CDR1 and CDR2: ENHRY, SYGVKD. The CDR3 runs 17 residues. Trimming cost V 4 bases and J 1 base; bases outside gene matches: 5. The CDR3 bases are TGTGCCATCAGTGCGGGACTAGCGGGAGGAGGGTCCTACGAGCAGTACTTC. Translating gives CAISAGLAGGGSYEQYF.

The V and J genes are TRBV13 and TRBJ2-1, with TRBD1 identical over 9 bases. Trimming at V came to 5 bases and at J to 9 bases, leaving 11 bases not matched to a gene. There are 15 residues in the CDR3. The germline gives CDR1 PRHDT, CDR2 FYEKMQ (reference sequence). The chain's CDR3 is CASSPTGTGLSEQFF. The CDR3 coding sequence is TGTGCCAGCAGCCCGACCGGGACAGGGCTGAGTGAGCAGTTCTTC.

In this sample, this clone turned up once. The chain joins TRBV9 to TRBJ1-2; D might be TRBD1 (5 bases). Trimming stripped 3 bases from V and 6 bases from J, with 18 bases between. CDR1 and CDR2 from the germline V gene are SGDLS and YYNGEE. The CDR3 is made up of 15 amino acids. This CDR3 reads CASSGRTPRKDGYTF. The CDR3 coding sequence is TGTGCCAGCAGCGGCCGGACACCCCGAAAGGATGGCTACACCTTC.

CDR3 region: CASSLWGLAGALRHNEQFF. In DNA, the CDR3 is TGTGCCAGCAGTTTATGGGGGCTAGCGGGGGCCCTCCGCCACAATGAGCAGTTCTTC. This chain links TRBV28 with TRBJ2-1; 10 bases are shared with TRBD2. The CDR3 runs 19 residues. With V trimmed by 0 bases and J by 5 bases, 13 bases remained unmatched. Germline V gene data show CDR1 as MDHEN and CDR2 as SYDVKM.

The V gene is TRBV27, the J gene TRBJ1-4; TRBD1 matches at 9 bases. The CDR3 consists of 15 residues. Germline CDR1 and CDR2: MNHEY and SMNVEV (reference sequence). Trimming at V came to 6 bases and at J to 11 bases, leaving 13 bases not matched to a gene. DNA of the CDR3: TGTGCCAGCAGACCGACAGGGGGGTTTTTTGGGAAACTGTTTTTT. Protein sequence: CASRPTGGFFGKLFF.

The chain links TRBV7-6 to TRBJ2-1; maybe TRBD2 (6 bases). The germline V and J ends were trimmed by 5 bases and 7 bases, with 15 bases remaining between them. Looked up from germline, CDR1 is SGHVS and CDR2 is FNYEAQ. CDR3 length equals 14 residues. The CDR3 region is CASSPRGGENEQFF. CDR3 DNA: TGTGCCAGCAGCCCACGGGGCGGGGAGAATGAGCAGTTCTTC. Using reference TRBV7-6 and TRBJ2-1 for the parts outside the CDR3, the full variable domain is GAGVSQSPRYKVTKRGQDVALRCDPISGHVSLYWYRQALGQGPEFLTYFNYEAQQDKSGLPNDRFSAERPEGSISTLTIQRTEQRDSAMYRCASSPRGGENEQFFGPGTRLTVL.

This clone is a singleton in its sample. The V call is TRBV20-1, the J call TRBJ1-5; maybe TRBD1 (6 bases). The ends were cut back, 3 bases at V and 6 bases at J, with 12 bases in the middle. The CDR3 totals 13 residues. The germline V gene encodes CDR1 DFQATT and CDR2 SNEGSKA (reference sequence). Here the CDR3 reads CSASAGEIQPQHF. CDR3 nucleotide sequence: TGCAGTGCTAGTGCAGGGGAGATTCAGCCCCAGCATTTT.

The chain employs TRBV28 and TRBJ1-3; D is undetermined. V was shortened by 2 bases and J by 3 bases, with 5 bases between the two germline ends. The germline V gene encodes CDR1 MDHEN and CDR2 SYDVKM. The CDR3 contains 13 residues. CDR3 residues: CASSLLGGNTIYF. The DNA of the CDR3 is TGTGCCAGCAGTTTACTCGGTGGAAACACCATATATTTT.

The DNA for the CDR3 is TGTGCCAGCAGCGTTTCTATGAACACTGAAGCTTTCTTT. Residues: CASSVSMNTEAFF. The chain uses TRBV9 and TRBJ1-1; D gene ambiguous. The CDR3 consists of 13 residues. Trimming cost V 2 bases and J 0 bases, with 5 bases left between them. Per germline, CDR1 SGDLS and CDR2 YYNGEE.

The chain is built from TRBV25-1 and TRBJ2-7; possible D gene TRBD2, 6 bases. Germline assignment: CDR1 MGHDK and CDR2 SYGVNS. The CDR3 spans 13 residues. The germline V and J ends were trimmed by 4 bases and 5 bases, with 12 bases remaining between them. This CDR3 reads CASSVHWGDEQYF. The CDR3 bases are TGTGCCAGCAGTGTTCATTGGGGGGACGAGCAGTACTTC.

This sequence joins TRBV11-2 and TRBJ2-1; 9 nucleotides match TRBD2. The CDR3 runs to 19 residues. Germline CDR1 and CDR2: SGHAT and FQNNGV. Trimming at V came to 2 bases and at J to 3 bases, leaving 14 bases not matched to a gene. CDR3 residues: CASSLTGTSLRLLYNEQFF. CDR3 nucleotide sequence: TGTGCCAGCAGCTTAACCGGGACTAGCCTTAGATTACTCTACAATGAGCAGTTCTTC.

V and J are TRBV7-9 and TRBJ1-2, with 7 bases matching TRBD1. V shed 4 bases, J shed 0 bases, and the junction held 5 bases outside the gene matches. Germline V gene data show CDR1 as SEHNR and CDR2 as FQNEAQ (reference sequence). The CDR3 has 15 amino acids. CDR3 loop: CASSSWDRSNYGYTF. The CDR3 DNA sequence: TGTGCCAGCAGCTCCTGGGACAGATCTAACTATGGCTACACCTTC.

V usage is TRBV9 and J usage is TRBJ2-6; a weak D match, TRBD2 (5 bases). The CDR3 sequence is 13 residues long. Germline-derived CDR1 and CDR2 are SGDLS and YYNGEE. V shed 7 bases and J shed 0 bases, with 5 bases lying between them. The chain's CDR3 is CASGLSGANVLTF. For the CDR3, the DNA is TGTGCCAGCGGACTCTCTGGGGCCAACGTCCTGACTTTC.

This clone was seen more than once but under ten times. The chain combines TRBV7-9 with TRBJ2-5, with D uncertain. The V gene's germline CDR1 is SEHNR and CDR2 FQNEAQ (reference sequence). The V end was cut by 3 bases, the J end by 5 bases, with 7 bases between. This CDR3 region has 12 residues. The CDR3 DNA follows: TGTGCCAGCAGCTTCGACTCGGAGACCCAGTACTTC. Translation: CASSFDSETQYF. Supplemented by reference TRBV7-9 and TRBJ2-5, the full variable domain reads DTGVSQNPRHKITKRGQNVTFRCDPISEHNRLYWYRQTLGQGPEFLTYFQNEAQLEKSRLLSDRFSAERPKGSFSTLEIQRTEQGDSAMYLCASSFDSETQYFGPGTRLLVL.

The rearrangement links TRBV4-3 to TRBJ2-1; TRBD2 is a possible D gene (5 bases). The CDR3 length is 14 residues. Germline V CDR1 and CDR2: LGHNA, YSLEER. Between the trimmed V and J ends, which lost 4 bases and 2 bases, there was a span of 9 bases. The CDR3 DNA follows: TGCGCCAGCAGCCTAAGCGGACCCTACAATGAGCAGTTCTTC. Its translation: CASSLSGPYNEQFF.

The rearrangement uses TRBV6-5 and TRBJ2-2, with 8 bases that match TRBD2. This CDR3 is built from 14 residues. V shed 8 bases, J shed 3 bases, and the junction held 5 bases outside the gene matches. The V gene's germline CDR1 is MNHEY and CDR2 SVGAGI. The CDR3 region has the DNA TGTGCCAGCGGAAAAGCGGGGGACACCGGGGAGCTGTTTTTT. Translated: CASGKAGDTGELFF.

This chain links TRBV11-2 with TRBJ1-1; D unresolved. This CDR3 has 13 residues. Trimming took 4 bases from V and 2 from J, leaving 8 bases between them. The germline V gene has CDR1 SGHAT and CDR2 FQNNGV. The CDR3 DNA reads TGTGCCAGCAGCTCCGGGTACAACACTGAAGCTTTCTTT. Amino acid sequence: CASSSGYNTEAFF.

This clone was observed a handful of times. For the CDR3, the DNA is TGTGCCAGCAGCTTAGTCGGTGGGAGCACCGGGGAGCTGTTTTTT. It yields the protein CASSLVGGSTGELFF. J is TRBJ2-2 and V is TRBV7-9; D may be TRBD2 (5 bases). The germline CDR1 and CDR2 sequences are SEHNR and FQNEAQ (reference sequence). The CDR3 extends over 15 amino acids. V was pared by 1 base and J by 4 bases, with 10 bases between. The variable domain in full, with the rest retrieved from reference TRBV7-9 and TRBJ2-2, is DTGVSQNPRHKITKRGQNVTFRCDPISEHNRLYWYRQTLGQGPEFLTYFQNEAQLEKSRLLSDRFSAERPKGSFSTLEIQRTEQGDSAMYLCASSLVGGSTGELFFGEGSRLTVL.

This chain connects TRBV10-3 to TRBJ1-2, with 9 bases matching TRBD1. The ends lost 0 bases at V and 5 bases at J; junction bases unmatched: 7. The CDR3 contains 16 residues. The V gene's germline CDR1 is ENHRY and CDR2 SYGVKD. In DNA, the CDR3 is TGTGCCATCAGTGAGTCGAGGGGACAGGGACCTTATGGCTACACCTTC. Encoded protein: CAISESRGQGPYGYTF.

The V and J genes are TRBV7-8 and TRBJ2-2; 12 bases line up with TRBD2. The CDR3 totals 17 residues. V shed 5 bases and J 5 bases; nucleotides not matched to a gene: 9. Per the germline V gene, CDR1 is SGHVS and CDR2 is FQNEAQ. The CDR3 sequence is CASSLGLAGRGTGELFF. CDR3 sequence (DNA): TGTGCCAGCAGCCTCGGACTAGCGGGGAGAGGAACCGGGGAGCTGTTTTTT. Combining the CDR3 with reference TRBV7-8 and TRBJ2-2 gives the whole variable domain GAGVSQSPRYKVAKRGQDVALRCDPISGHVSLFWYQQALGQGPEFLTYFQNEAQLDKSGLPSDRFFAERPEGSVSTLKIQRTQQEDSAVYLCASSLGLAGRGTGELFFGEGSRLTVL.

This clone appeared a single time. In nucleotides, the CDR3 is TGTGCCAGCAGTGCATTGCAGGGGGGAGAGACCCAGTACTTC. This codes for CASSALQGGETQYF. This chain joins TRBV27 and TRBJ2-5; D may be TRBD1 (7 bases). CDR3 length equals 14 residues. CDR1 MNHEY and CDR2 SMNVEV come from the germline V gene (reference sequence). Trimming took 5 bases from V and 4 from J, leaving 14 bases between them.

This chain joins TRBV6-5 and TRBJ2-7; D is perhaps TRBD2 (5 bases). With 6 bases removed from V and 3 bases from J, the gap between germline ends came to 9 bases. Germline V gene data show CDR1 as MNHEY and CDR2 as SVGAGI. CDR3 length equals 12 residues. This chain's CDR3 is CASRTGNYEQYF. The CDR3 DNA reads as TGTGCCAGCAGAACCGGGAACTACGAGCAGTACTTC.

V gene TRBV5-1 combines with J gene TRBJ1-4; 10 nucleotides align to TRBD1. The length of the CDR3 is 15 residues. V dropped 3 bases and J dropped 6; count of bases not matched to a gene: 5. Germline assignment: CDR1 SGHRS and CDR2 YFSETQ. The CDR3 spells CASSSGQGGHEKLFF. The CDR3 nucleotides read TGCGCCAGCAGCTCCGGACAGGGGGGGCATGAAAAACTGTTTTTT.

The chain recombines TRBV30 with TRBJ1-5; no clear D. Trimming took 3 bases from V and 2 from J, leaving 8 bases between them. This CDR3 has 13 residues. Germline V gene sequence: CDR1 GTSNPN, CDR2 SVGIG (reference sequence). CDR3 nucleotide sequence: TGTGCCTGGAGCGACACTGGCAATCAGCCCCAGCATTTT. Encoded protein: CAWSDTGNQPQHF.

V usage is TRBV19 and J usage is TRBJ1-1; 8 nucleotides align to TRBD1. The CDR3 has 14 amino acids. V lost 7 bases, J lost 0 bases, and 4 bases stayed unmatched. The germline V gene has CDR1 LNHDA and CDR2 SQIVND (reference sequence). The CDR3 spells CASIAGGLNTEAFF. The CDR3 DNA sequence: TGTGCCAGTATCGCAGGGGGCTTGAACACTGAAGCTTTCTTT. The full variable domain, with the rest looked up from reference TRBV19 and TRBJ1-1, is DGGITQSPKYLFRKEGQNVTLSCEQNLNHDAMYWYRQDPGQGLRLIYYSQIVNDFQKGDIAEGYSVSREKKESFPLTVTSAQKNPTAFYLCASIAGGLNTEAFFGQGTRLTVV.

The chain joins TRBV24-1 to TRBJ1-6; D perhaps matches TRBD1 (5 bases). Trimming took off 3 bases at V and 4 bases at J, with 9 bases between the two ends. Germline V lookup: CDR1 KGHDR, CDR2 SFDVKD. The CDR3 loop spans 15 amino acids. The CDR3 region is CATSDPQEYNSPLHF. The DNA for the CDR3 is TGTGCCACCAGTGATCCACAGGAATATAATTCACCCCTCCACTTT.

This sequence joins TRBV5-6 and TRBJ2-3; 8 bases are shared with TRBD2. Germline V gene data show CDR1 as SGHDT and CDR2 as YYEEEE. CDR3 size: 16 residues. Trimming cost V 3 bases and J 1 base; bases outside gene matches: 7. The CDR3 coding sequence is TGTGCCAGCAGCTCTCCACCGGGAGGGGGCACAGATACGCAGTATTTT. This translates into CASSSPPGGGTDTQYF.